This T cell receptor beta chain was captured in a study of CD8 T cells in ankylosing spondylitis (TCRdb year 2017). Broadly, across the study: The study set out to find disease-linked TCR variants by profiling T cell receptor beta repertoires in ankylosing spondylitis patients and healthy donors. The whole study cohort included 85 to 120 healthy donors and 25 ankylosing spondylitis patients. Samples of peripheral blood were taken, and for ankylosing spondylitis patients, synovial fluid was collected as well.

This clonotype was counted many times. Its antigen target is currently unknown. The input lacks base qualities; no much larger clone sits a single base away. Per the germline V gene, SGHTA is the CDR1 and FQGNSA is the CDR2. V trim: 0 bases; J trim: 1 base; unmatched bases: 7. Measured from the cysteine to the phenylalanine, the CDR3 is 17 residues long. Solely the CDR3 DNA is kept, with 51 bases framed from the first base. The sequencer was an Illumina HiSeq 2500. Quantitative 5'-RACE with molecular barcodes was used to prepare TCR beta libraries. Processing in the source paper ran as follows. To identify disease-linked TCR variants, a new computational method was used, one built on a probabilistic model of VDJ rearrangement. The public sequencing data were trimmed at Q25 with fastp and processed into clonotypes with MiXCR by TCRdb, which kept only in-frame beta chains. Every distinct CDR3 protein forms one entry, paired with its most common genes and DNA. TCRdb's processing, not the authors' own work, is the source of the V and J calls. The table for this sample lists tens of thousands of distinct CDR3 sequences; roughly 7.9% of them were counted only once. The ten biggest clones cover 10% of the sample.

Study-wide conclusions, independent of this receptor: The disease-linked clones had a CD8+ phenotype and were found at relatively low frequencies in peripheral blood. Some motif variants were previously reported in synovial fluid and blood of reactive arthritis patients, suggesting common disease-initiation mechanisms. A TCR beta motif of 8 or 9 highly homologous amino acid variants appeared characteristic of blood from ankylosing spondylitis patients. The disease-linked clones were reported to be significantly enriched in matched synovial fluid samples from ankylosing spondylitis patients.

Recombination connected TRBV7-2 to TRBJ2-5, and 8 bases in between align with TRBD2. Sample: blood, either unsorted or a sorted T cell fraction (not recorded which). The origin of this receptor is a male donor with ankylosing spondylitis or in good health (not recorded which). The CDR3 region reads CASSLAFGTSIQETQYF. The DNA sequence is TGTGCCAGCAGCTTAGCCTTTGGGACTAGTATCCAAGAGACCCAGTACTTC.